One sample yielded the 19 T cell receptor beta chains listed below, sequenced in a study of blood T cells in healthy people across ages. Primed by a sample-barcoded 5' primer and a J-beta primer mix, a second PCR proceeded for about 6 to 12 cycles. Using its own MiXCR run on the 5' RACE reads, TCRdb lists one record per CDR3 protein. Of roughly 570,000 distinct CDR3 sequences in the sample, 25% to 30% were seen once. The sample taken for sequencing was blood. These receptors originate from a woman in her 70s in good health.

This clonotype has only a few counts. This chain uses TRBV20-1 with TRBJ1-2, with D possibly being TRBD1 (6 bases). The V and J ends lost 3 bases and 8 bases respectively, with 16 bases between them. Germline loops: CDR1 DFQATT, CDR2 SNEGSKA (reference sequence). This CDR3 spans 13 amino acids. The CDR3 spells CSASVLGQGGYTF. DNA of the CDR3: TGCAGTGCTAGTGTTCTCGGGCAGGGGGGCTACACCTTC.

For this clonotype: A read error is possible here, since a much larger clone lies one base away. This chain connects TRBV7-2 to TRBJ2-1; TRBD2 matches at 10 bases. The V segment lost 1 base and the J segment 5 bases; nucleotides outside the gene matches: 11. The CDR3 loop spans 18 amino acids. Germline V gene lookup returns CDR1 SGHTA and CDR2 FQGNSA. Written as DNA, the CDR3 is TGTGCCAGCAGCTTAGGAGGCCTAGCGGGGGCCCACCACAATGAGCAGTTCTTC. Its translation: CASSLGGLAGAHHNEQFF.

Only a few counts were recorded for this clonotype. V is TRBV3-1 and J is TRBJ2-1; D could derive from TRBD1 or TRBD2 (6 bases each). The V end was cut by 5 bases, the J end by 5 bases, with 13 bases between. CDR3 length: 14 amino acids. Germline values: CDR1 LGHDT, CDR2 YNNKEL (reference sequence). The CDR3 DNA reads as TGTGCCAGCAGCAAAAGGGGGGCCCACAATGAGCAGTTCTTC. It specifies CASSKRGAHNEQFF.

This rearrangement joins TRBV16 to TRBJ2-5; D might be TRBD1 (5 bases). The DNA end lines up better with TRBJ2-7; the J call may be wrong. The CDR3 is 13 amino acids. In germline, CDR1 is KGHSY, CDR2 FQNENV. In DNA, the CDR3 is TGTGCCAGCAGCCAATTTCAGGGATACGAGCAGTACTTC. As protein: CASSQFQGYEQYF.

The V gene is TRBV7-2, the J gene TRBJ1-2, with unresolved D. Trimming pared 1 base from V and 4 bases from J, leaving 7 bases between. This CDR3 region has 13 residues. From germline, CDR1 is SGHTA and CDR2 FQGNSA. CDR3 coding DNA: TGTGCCAGCAGCTTAGTGGTTACCTATGGCTACACCTTC. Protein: CASSLVVTYGYTF.

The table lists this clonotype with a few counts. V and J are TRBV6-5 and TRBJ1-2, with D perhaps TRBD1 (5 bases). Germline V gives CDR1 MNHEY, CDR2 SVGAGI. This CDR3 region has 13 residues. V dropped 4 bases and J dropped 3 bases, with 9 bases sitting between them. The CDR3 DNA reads TGTGCCAGCAGTTCCAGGGAGGACTATGGCTACACCTTC. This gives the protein CASSSREDYGYTF.

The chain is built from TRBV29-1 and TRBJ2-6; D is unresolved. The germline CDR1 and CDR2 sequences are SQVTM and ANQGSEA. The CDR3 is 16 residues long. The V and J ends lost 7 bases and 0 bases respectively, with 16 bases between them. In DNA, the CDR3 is TGCAGCGGTCAGGAACTAAACTTCTCTGGGGCCAACGTCCTGACTTTC. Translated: CSGQELNFSGANVLTF.

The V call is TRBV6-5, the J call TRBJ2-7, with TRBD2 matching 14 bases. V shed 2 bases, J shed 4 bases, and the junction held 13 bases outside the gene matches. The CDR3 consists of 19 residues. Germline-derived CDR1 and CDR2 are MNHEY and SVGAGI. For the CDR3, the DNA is TGTGCCAGCAGTTACCCACGACTAGCGGGGGGGGATACTCCTTACGAGCAGTACTTC. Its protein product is CASSYPRLAGGDTPYEQYF.

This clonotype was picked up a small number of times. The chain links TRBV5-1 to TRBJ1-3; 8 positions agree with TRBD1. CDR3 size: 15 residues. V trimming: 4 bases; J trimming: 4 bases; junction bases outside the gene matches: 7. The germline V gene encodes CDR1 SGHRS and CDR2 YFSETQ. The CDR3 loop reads CASSMDRVSGNTIYF. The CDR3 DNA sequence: TGCGCCAGCAGCATGGACAGGGTATCGGGAAACACCATATATTTT.

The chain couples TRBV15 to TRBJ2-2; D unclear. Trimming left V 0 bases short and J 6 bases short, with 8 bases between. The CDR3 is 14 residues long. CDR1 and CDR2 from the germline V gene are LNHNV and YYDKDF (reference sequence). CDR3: CATSRDRNPGELFF. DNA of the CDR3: TGTGCCACCAGCAGAGATAGAAATCCCGGGGAGCTGTTTTTT.

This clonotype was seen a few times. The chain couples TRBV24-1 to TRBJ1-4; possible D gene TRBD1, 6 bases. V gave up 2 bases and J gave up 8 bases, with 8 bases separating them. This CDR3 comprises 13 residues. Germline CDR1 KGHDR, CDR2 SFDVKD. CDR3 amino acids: CATSDWGTEKLFF. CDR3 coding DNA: TGTGCCACCAGTGATTGGGGGACAGAAAAACTGTTTTTT.

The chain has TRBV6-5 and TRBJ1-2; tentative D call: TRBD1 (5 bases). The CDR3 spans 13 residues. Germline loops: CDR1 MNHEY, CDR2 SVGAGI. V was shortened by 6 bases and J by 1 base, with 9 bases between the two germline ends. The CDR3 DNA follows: TGTGCCAGCAGACCACAGGTTAACTATGGCTACACCTTC. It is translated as CASRPQVNYGYTF.

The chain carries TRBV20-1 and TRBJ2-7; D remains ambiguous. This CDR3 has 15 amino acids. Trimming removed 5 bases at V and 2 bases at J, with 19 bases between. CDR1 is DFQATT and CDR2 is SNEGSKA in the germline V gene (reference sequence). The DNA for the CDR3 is TGCAGTGCTGCTAATTTAAACGGGCCAGCCTACGAGCAGTACTTC. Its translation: CSAANLNGPAYEQYF.

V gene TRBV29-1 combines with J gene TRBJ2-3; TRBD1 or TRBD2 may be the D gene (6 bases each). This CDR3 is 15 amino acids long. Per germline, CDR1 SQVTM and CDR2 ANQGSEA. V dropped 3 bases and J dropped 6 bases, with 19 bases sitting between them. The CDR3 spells CSVDEGTSGGDTQYF. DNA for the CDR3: TGCAGCGTTGATGAGGGGACATCTGGGGGGGATACGCAGTATTTT.

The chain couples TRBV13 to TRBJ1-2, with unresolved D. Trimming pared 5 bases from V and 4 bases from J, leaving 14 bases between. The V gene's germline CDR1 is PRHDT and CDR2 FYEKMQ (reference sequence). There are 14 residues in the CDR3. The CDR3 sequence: CASSPSGGSYGYTF. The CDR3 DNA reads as TGTGCCAGCAGCCCCTCGGGTGGCAGCTATGGCTACACCTTC.

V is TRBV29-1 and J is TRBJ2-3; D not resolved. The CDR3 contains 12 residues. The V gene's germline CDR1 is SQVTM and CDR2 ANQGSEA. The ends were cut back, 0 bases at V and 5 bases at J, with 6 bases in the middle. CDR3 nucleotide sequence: TGCAGCGTTGAAGATTCGATAGATACGCAGTATTTT. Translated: CSVEDSIDTQYF.

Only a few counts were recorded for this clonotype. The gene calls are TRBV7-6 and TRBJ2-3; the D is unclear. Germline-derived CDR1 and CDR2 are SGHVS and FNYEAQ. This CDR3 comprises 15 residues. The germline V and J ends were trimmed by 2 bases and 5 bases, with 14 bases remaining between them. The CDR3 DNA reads TGTGCCAGCAGCTTAAGCGTCGACGGACGAGATACGCAGTATTTT. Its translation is CASSLSVDGRDTQYF.

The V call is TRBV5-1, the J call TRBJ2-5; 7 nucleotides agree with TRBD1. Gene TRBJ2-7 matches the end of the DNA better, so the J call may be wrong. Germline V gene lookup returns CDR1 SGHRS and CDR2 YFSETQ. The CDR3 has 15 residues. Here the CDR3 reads CASSLTAGGSYEQYF. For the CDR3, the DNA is TGCGCCAGCAGCTTGACGGCAGGGGGTTCCTACGAGCAGTACTTC.

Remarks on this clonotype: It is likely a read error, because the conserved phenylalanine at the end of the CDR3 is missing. For the CDR3, the DNA is TGTGCCGGCAGCGAACAGGGGGCTGGGGGTTCACCCCTCCACATT. It specifies CAGSEQGAGGSPLHI. The rearrangement links TRBV7-9 to TRBJ1-6; the match to TRBD1 covers 9 bases. Germline V gene sequence: CDR1 SEHNR, CDR2 FQNEAQ (reference sequence). This CDR3 contains 15 residues.